Each of the 9 T cell receptor beta chains below was sequenced from the same sample in a study of T-cell memory formation after mild COVID-19 (dated by TCRdb to the early 2020s). The method was 5' RACE. TCRdb records Illumina NovaSeq 6000 as the sequencer. The public reads were reanalyzed by TCRdb: fastp trimming at Q25, MiXCR alignment, in-frame beta chains only. Rows are unified per CDR3 protein, each entry keeping the most common DNA and genes. A total of about 610,000 distinct CDR3 sequences appear in this sample, roughly a sixth of them only once. In total, the top ten clones hold about 8.1% of the sample. Sequenced sample: PBMCs or a T cell subset sorted from them (not recorded which). The receptors shown here come from an adult woman who had mild COVID-19 (a few samples of this study predate the infection). The sample titles of this study are shuffled in the database, so cell type and time point are left out; the donor was told from shared clones.

There are a few counts of this clonotype. The chain has TRBV29-1 and TRBJ2-3; D call uncertain. V shed 6 bases and J shed 0 bases, with 7 bases lying between them. CDR1 and CDR2 from the germline V gene are SQVTM and ANQGSEA. This CDR3 is built from 12 residues. The CDR3 DNA is TGCAGCGTCTCCCCTAGCACAGATACGCAGTATTTT. It codes for CSVSPSTDTQYF.

The chain carries TRBV6-5 and TRBJ2-7, with 10 bases identical to TRBD1. Germline trimming cut 5 bases from V and 2 bases from J; bases unmatched to any gene: 6. CDR3 length: 15 amino acids. CDR1 MNHEY and CDR2 SVGAGI come from the germline V gene. The CDR3 region has the DNA TGTGCCAGCAGTAACACCGGGACAGGGGCCTACGAGCAGTACTTC. Protein product: CASSNTGTGAYEQYF.

The chain links TRBV14 to TRBJ2-4; D is ambiguous. Per the germline V gene, CDR1 is SGHDN and CDR2 is FVKESK. Trimming pared 0 bases from V and 1 base from J, leaving 10 bases between. This CDR3 is built from 16 residues. CDR3 loop: CASSQEMFGAKNIQYF. The CDR3, as DNA: TGTGCCAGCAGCCAAGAAATGTTTGGTGCCAAAAACATTCAGTACTTC.

This chain links TRBV7-9 with TRBJ2-6, with D unresolved. From germline, CDR1 is SEHNR and CDR2 FQNEAQ (reference sequence). V lost 2 bases to trimming and J lost 3 bases, with 20 bases between them. This CDR3 region has 19 residues. CDR3 amino acids: CASSLTRDGYSYGANVLTF. The CDR3 nucleotides are TGTGCCAGCAGCTTAACCAGAGATGGGTACAGCTATGGGGCCAACGTCCTGACTTTC. Filled out from reference TRBV7-9 and TRBJ2-6, the complete variable domain reads DTGVSQNPRHKITKRGQNVTFRCDPISEHNRLYWYRQTLGQGPEFLTYFQNEAQLEKSRLLSDRFSAERPKGSFSTLEIQRTEQGDSAMYLCASSLTRDGYSYGANVLTFGAGSRLTVL.

At least ten counts were recorded for this clonotype. The chain combines TRBV12-3 or TRBV12-4 with TRBJ2-1, with D maybe TRBD2 (6 bases). The CDR3 totals 15 residues. V was cut by 6 bases and J by 6 bases, with 18 bases left in between. The CDR3 reads CASSTTRGRFNEQFF. The CDR3 bases are TGTGCCAGCAGCACGACTAGGGGCCGATTCAATGAGCAGTTCTTC.

This clonotype was counted a few times. V usage is TRBV11-2 and J usage is TRBJ1-2; no firm D call. The CDR3 runs 14 residues. V was clipped by 0 bases and J by 4 bases, with 9 bases between them. Germline values: CDR1 SGHAT, CDR2 FQNNGV. In nucleotides, the CDR3 is TGTGCCAGCAGCTTAGATAAGGGCAGCTATGGCTACACCTTC. Residues: CASSLDKGSYGYTF.

The rearrangement uses TRBV10-3 and TRBJ1-5, with 7 bases fitting TRBD1. The V gene's germline CDR1 is ENHRY and CDR2 SYGVKD. The CDR3 contains 15 residues. V shed 8 bases and J 3 bases; nucleotides not matched to a gene: 10. CDR3 bases: TGTGCCATCCGGGCGGGGGACAGAATCAATCAGCCCCAGCATTTT. As protein: CAIRAGDRINQPQHF.

This clonotype occurred many times. The rearrangement uses TRBV6-5 and TRBJ2-2, with 12 bases fitting TRBD2. The CDR3 spans 16 residues. J was trimmed by 3 bases and V by 2 bases; bases with no gene match: 1. Germline CDR1 is MNHEY and CDR2 is SVGAGI. This chain's CDR3 is CASSYGTSGYTGELFF. DNA of the CDR3: TGTGCCAGCAGTTACGGGACTAGCGGGTACACCGGGGAGCTGTTTTTT.

This clonotype was counted many times. The V and J genes are TRBV7-2 and TRBJ2-5; D possibly uses TRBD1 or TRBD2 (5 bases each). Germline CDR1 is SGHTA and CDR2 is FQGNSA. The length of the CDR3 is 16 residues. Trimming removed 4 bases from V and 2 bases from J, with 17 bases in between. In DNA, the CDR3 is TGTGCCAGCAGCTCACGGGACCCCCGGGTGCAAGAGACCCAGTACTTC. Protein sequence: CASSSRDPRVQETQYF. Together with reference TRBV7-2 and TRBJ2-5, the CDR3 gives the full variable domain: GAGVSQSPSNKVTEKGKDVELRCDPISGHTALYWYRQSLGQGLEFLIYFQGNSAPDKSGLPSDRFSAERTGGSVSTLTIQRTQQEDSAVYLCASSSRDPRVQETQYFGPGTRLLVL.